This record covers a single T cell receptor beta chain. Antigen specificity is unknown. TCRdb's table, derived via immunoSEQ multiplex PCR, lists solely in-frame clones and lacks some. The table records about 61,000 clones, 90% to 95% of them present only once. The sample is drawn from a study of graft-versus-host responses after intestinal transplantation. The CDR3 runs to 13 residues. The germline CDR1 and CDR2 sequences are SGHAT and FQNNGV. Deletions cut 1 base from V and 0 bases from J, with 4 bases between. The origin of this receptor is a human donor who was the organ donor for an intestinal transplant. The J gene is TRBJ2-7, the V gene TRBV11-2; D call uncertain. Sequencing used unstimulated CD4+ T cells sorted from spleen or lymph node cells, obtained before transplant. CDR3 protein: CASSLAPSYEQYF. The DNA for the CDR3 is TGTGCCAGCAGCTTAGCCCCCTCCTACGAGCAGTACTTC.